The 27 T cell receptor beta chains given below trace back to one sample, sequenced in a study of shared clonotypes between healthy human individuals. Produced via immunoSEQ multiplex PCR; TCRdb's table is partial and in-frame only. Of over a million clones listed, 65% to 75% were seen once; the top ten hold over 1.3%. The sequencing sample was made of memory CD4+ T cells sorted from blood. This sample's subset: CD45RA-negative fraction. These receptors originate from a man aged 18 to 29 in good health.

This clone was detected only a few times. The CDR3 spells CASSLQGLDTQYF. CDR3 in DNA: TGTGCCAGCAGCTTACAGGGATTGGATACGCAGTATTTT. V is TRBV7-2 and J is TRBJ2-3; TRBD1 is a possible D gene (5 bases). This CDR3 has 13 amino acids. The V end was cut by 2 bases, the J end by 6 bases, with 9 bases between. Germline CDR1 SGHTA, CDR2 FQGNSA.

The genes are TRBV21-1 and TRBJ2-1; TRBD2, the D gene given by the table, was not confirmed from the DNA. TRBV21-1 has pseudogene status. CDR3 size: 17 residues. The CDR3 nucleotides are TGTGCCAGCAGCAAAATGGTCGGCGGATTTCTCTACAATGAGCAGTTCTTC. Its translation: CASSKMVGGFLYNEQFF.

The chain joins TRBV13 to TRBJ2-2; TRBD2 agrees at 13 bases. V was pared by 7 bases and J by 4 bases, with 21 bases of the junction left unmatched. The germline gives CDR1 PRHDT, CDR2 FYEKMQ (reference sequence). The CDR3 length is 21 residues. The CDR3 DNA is TGTGCCAGCACCCTATTAGGGGGGTGGACTAGCGGGAGCTTCGGCACCGGGGAGCTGTTTTTT. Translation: CASTLLGGWTSGSFGTGELFF.

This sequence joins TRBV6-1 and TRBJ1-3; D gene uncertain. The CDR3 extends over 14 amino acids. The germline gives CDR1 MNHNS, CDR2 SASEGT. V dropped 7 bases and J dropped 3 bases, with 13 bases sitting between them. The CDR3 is CASTPLGVGNTIYF. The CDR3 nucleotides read TGTGCCAGCACTCCCCTCGGAGTTGGAAACACCATATATTTT.

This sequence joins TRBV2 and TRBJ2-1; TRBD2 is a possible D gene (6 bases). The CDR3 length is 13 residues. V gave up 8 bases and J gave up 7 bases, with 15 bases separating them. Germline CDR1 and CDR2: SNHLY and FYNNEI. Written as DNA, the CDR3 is TGTGCCAGCGCGGAGGGGCTGACGAATGAGCAGTTCTTC. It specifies CASAEGLTNEQFF.

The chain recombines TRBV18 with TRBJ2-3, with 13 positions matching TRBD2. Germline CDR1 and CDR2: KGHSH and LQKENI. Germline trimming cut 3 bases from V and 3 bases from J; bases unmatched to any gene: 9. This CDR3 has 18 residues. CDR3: CASSPLVILAGGTDTQYF. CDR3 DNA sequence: TGTGCCAGCTCACCGCTTGTCATACTAGCGGGGGGGACAGATACGCAGTATTTT. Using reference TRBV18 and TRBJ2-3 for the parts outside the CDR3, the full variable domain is NAGVMQNPRHLVRRRGQEARLRCSPMKGHSHVYWYRQLPEEGLKFMVYLQKENIIDESGMPKERFSAEFPKEGPSILRIQQVVRGDSAAYFCASSPLVILAGGTDTQYFGPGTRLTVL.

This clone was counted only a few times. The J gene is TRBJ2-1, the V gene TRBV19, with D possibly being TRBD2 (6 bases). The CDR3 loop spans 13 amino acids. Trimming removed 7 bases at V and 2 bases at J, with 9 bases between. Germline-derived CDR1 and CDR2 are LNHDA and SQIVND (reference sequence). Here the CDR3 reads CASMGGAYNEQFF. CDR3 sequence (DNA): TGTGCCAGTATGGGGGGAGCCTACAATGAGCAGTTCTTC.

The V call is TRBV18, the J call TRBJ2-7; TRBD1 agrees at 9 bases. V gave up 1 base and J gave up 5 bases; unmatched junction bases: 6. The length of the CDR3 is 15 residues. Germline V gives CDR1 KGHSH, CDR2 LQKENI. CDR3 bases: TGTGCCAGCTCACCACAGGGACAGGGCATGGACGAGCAGTACTTC. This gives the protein CASSPQGQGMDEQYF.

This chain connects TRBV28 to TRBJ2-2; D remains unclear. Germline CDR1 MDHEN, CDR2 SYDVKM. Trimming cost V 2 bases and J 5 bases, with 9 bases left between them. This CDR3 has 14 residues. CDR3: CASSLRHLTGELFF. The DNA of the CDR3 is TGTGCCAGCAGTTTACGGCATTTAACCGGGGAGCTGTTTTTT.

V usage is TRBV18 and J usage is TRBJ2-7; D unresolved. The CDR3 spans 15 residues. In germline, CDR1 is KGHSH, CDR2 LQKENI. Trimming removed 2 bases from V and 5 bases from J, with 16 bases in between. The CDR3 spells CASSPVVLRSHEQYF. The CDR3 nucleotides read TGTGCCAGCTCACCAGTGGTCCTCAGGTCCCACGAGCAGTACTTC.

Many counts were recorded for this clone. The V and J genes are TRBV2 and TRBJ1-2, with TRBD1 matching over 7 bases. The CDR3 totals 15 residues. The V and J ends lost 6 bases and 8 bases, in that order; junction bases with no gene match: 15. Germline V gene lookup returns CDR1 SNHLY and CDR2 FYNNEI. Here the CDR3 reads CASRAVQGPSGGYTF. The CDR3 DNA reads TGTGCCAGCAGGGCGGTACAGGGGCCGTCGGGCGGCTACACCTTC.

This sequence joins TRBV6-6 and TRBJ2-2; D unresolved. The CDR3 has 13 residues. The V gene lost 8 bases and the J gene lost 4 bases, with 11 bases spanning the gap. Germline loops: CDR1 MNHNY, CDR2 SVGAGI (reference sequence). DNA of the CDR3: TGTGCCAGCCACCCTCTGCGCACCGGGGAGCTGTTTTTT. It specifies CASHPLRTGELFF.

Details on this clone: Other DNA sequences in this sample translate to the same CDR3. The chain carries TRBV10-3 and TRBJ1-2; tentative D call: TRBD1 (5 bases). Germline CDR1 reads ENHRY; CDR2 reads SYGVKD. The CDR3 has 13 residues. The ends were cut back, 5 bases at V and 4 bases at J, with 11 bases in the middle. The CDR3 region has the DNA TGTGCCATCAGTCAAGGGGCCCCCTATGGCTACACCTTC. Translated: CAISQGAPYGYTF.

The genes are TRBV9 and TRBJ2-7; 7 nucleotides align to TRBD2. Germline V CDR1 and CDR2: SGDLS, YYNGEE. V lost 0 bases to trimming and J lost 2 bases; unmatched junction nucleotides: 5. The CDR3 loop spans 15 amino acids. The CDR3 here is CASSVEPSGAYEQYF. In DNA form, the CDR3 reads TGTGCCAGCAGCGTAGAGCCTAGCGGAGCCTACGAGCAGTACTTC.

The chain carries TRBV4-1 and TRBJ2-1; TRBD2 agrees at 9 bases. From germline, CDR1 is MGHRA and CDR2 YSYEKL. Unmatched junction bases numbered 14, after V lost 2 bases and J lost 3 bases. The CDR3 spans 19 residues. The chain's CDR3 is CASSQKVGLAQGYYNEQFF. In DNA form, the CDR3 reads TGCGCCAGCAGCCAAAAGGTTGGACTAGCGCAAGGTTACTACAATGAGCAGTTCTTC.

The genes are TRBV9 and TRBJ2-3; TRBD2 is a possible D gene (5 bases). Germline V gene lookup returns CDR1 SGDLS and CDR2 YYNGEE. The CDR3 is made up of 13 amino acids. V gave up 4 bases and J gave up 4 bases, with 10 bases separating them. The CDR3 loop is CASSPVGADTQYF. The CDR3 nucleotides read TGTGCCAGCAGCCCCGTCGGGGCAGATACGCAGTATTTT. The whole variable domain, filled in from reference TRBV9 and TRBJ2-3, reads DSGVTQTPKHLITATGQRVTLRCSPRSGDLSVYWYQQSLDQGLQFLIQYYNGEERAKGNILERFSAQQFPDLHSELNLSSLELGDSALYFCASSPVGADTQYFGPGTRLTVL.

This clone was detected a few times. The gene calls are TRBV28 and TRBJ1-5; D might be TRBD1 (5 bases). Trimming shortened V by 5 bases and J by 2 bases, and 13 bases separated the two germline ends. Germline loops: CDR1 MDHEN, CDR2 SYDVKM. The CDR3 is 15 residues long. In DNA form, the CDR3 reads TGTGCCAGCAGTCCAGGAACCAGGGGCAATCAGCCCCAGCATTTT. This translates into CASSPGTRGNQPQHF.

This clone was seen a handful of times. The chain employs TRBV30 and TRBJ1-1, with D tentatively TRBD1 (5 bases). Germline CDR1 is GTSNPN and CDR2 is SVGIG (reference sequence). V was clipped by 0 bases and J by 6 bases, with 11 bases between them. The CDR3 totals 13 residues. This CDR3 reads CAWSVQRGSEAFF. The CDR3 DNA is TGTGCCTGGAGTGTACAACGGGGGTCTGAAGCTTTCTTT.

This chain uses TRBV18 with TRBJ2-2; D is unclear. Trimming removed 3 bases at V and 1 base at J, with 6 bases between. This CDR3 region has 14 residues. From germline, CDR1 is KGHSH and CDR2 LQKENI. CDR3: CASSPRRNTGELFF. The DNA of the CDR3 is TGTGCCAGCTCACCCCGGCGGAACACCGGGGAGCTGTTTTTT.

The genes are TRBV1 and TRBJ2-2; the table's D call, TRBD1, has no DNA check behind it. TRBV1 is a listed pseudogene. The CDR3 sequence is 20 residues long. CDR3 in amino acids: CTSSPCQPAGEKSNTGELFF. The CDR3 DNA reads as TGCACCAGCAGCCCCTGCCAACCGGCAGGGGAAAAATCGAACACCGGGGAGCTGTTTTTT.

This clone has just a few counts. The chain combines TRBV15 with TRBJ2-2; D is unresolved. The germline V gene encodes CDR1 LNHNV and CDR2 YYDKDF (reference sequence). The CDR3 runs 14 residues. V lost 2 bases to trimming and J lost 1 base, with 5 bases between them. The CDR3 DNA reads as TGTGCCACCAGCAGACCGGTGAACACCGGGGAGCTGTTTTTT. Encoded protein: CATSRPVNTGELFF. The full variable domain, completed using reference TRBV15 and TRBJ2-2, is DAMVIQNPRYQVTQFGKPVTLSCSQTLNHNVMYWYQQKSSQAPKLLFHYYDKDFNNEADTPDNFQSRRPNTSFCFLDIRSPGLGDTAMYLCATSRPVNTGELFFGEGSRLTVL.

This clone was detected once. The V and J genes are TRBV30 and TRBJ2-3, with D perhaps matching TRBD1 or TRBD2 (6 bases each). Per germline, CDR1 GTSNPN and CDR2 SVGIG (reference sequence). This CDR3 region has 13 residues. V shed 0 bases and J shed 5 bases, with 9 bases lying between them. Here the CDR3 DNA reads TGTGCCTGGAGTGTACAGGGAGGAGATACGCAGTATTTT. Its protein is CAWSVQGGDTQYF.

CDR3: CASTPFGGSTNEKLFF. The CDR3 DNA sequence: TGTGCCAGTACTCCCTTTGGGGGCTCAACTAATGAAAAACTGTTTTTT. V and J are TRBV19 and TRBJ1-4; tentatively, D is TRBD1 (6 bases). The CDR3 contains 16 residues. CDR1 and CDR2 from the germline V gene are LNHDA and SQIVND (reference sequence). Trimming left V 7 bases short and J 0 bases short, with 15 bases between.

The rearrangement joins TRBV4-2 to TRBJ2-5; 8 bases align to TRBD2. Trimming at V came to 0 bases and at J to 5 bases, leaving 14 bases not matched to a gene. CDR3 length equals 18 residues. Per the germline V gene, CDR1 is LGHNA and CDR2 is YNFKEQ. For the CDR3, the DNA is TGTGCCAGCAGCCAAGATCTCGCGGGGGGTCGGCTTCAGGAGACCCAGTACTTC. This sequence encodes CASSQDLAGGRLQETQYF.

CDR3 nucleotides: TGTGCCACGAAAGACGGTAACAATGAGCAGTTCTTC. Amino acids: CATKDGNNEQFF. The chain has TRBV6-5 and TRBJ2-1; D gene uncertain. The CDR3 loop spans 12 amino acids. Looked up from germline, CDR1 is MNHEY and CDR2 is SVGAGI. Trimming took 10 bases from V and 5 from J, leaving 12 bases between them.

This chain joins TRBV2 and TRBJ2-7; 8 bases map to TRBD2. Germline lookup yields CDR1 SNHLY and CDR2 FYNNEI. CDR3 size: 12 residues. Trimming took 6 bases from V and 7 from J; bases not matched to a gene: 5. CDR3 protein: CASRATGGEQYF. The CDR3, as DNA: TGTGCCAGCAGAGCGACGGGAGGGGAGCAGTACTTC.

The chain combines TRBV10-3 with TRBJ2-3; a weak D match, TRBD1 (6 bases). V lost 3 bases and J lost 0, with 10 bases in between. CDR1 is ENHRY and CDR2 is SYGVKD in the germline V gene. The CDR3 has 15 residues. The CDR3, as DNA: TGTGCCATCAGTGACAGACAGGATAGCACAGATACGCAGTATTTT. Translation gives CAISDRQDSTDTQYF.